This T cell receptor beta chain stems from a study of memory CD4+ T cells and cytomegalovirus serostatus. Across the whole study: Of the healthy Belgian adults, several were CMV seropositive and more than 20 seronegative.

Overall study findings and caveats: Repertoires predicted CMV serostatus with median bootstrapped AUC of about 0.95. Each of approximately 61 CMV-associated TCRbeta sequences occurred in one to five individuals.

Regarding this clone: Its target is unknown.

Method: immunoSEQ multiplex PCR; TCRdb's copy keeps in-frame clones and lacks some. This sample carries 48,000 or so clones, roughly 78% of them seen once, and the ten largest clones take 0.78%. V gave up 0 bases and J gave up 6 bases, with 8 bases separating them. The CDR3 is 13 residues long. The germline V gene has CDR1 LNHDA and CDR2 SQIVND (reference sequence). The sort gate was single viable CD3+CD4+CD8-CD45RO+ cells for memory CD4+ T cells. The chain is built from TRBV19 and TRBJ2-5, with no clear D. Sequencing used memory CD4+ T cells from blood. The origin of this receptor is an adult in good health and CMV-seronegative. This chain's CDR3 is CASSIEGPKTQYF. The DNA of the CDR3 is TGTGCCAGTAGTATAGAAGGGCCGAAGACCCAGTACTTC.